These 20 T cell receptor beta chains were all obtained from the same sample, sequenced in a study of a mutant IDH1 vaccine in newly diagnosed glioma. As for time point: week 35, safety follow-up. A single vaccine dose contained 300 ug of mutant IDH1 20-mer peptide, and topical imiquimod was used with it. Generated by immunoSEQ multiplex PCR, the TCRdb table keeps only in-frame clones and is missing some. The sample yields about 60,000 clones, roughly 79% seen once. No antigen has been identified for these receptors. The sample in question was PBMCs, obtained from a glioma patient whose treatment included an IDH1 peptide vaccine. Receptor source: a middle-aged man with glioma.

The chain recombines TRBV5-1 with TRBJ2-7; D remains ambiguous. Trimming pared 4 bases from V and 4 bases from J, leaving 15 bases between. Germline V gene data show CDR1 as SGHRS and CDR2 as YFSETQ. CDR3 length: 14 residues. CDR3 sequence reads: CASSHFPDGYEQYF. CDR3 DNA sequence: TGCGCCAGCAGCCACTTTCCCGACGGTTACGAGCAGTACTTC.

The chain uses TRBV4-3 and TRBJ2-3; TRBD2 might be the D (6 bases). The ends were cut back, 0 bases at V and 2 bases at J, with 9 bases in the middle. CDR1 is LGHNA and CDR2 is YSLEER in the germline V gene. This CDR3 region has 15 residues. The CDR3 is CASSQEGDFTDTQYF. In DNA form, the CDR3 reads TGCGCCAGCAGCCAAGAAGGGGACTTCACAGATACGCAGTATTTT.

CDR3 loop: CASSLLRVARGQPQHF. The CDR3 bases are TGTGCCAGCAGCTTATTGAGGGTAGCTCGGGGTCAGCCCCAGCATTTT. This chain joins TRBV7-8 and TRBJ1-5, with D hard to call. Between the trimmed V and J ends, which lost 2 bases and 6 bases, there was a span of 17 bases. The CDR3 loop spans 16 amino acids. CDR1 is SGHVS, CDR2 FQNEAQ, per germline. Variable domain in full (rest from reference TRBV7-8 and TRBJ1-5): GAGVSQSPRYKVAKRGQDVALRCDPISGHVSLFWYQQALGQGPEFLTYFQNEAQLDKSGLPSDRFFAERPEGSVSTLKIQRTQQEDSAVYLCASSLLRVARGQPQHFGDGTRLSIL.

The chain employs TRBV4-2 and TRBJ1-2; TRBD1 matches at 9 bases. Germline V CDR1 and CDR2: LGHNA, YNFKEQ. V dropped 0 bases and J dropped 3; count of bases not matched to a gene: 2. The CDR3 totals 15 residues. The DNA of the CDR3 is TGTGCCAGCAGCCAAGATGGGGACAGGGACTATGGCTACACCTTC. It codes for CASSQDGDRDYGYTF.

The chain uses TRBV6-5 and TRBJ1-2; no reliable D call. From germline, CDR1 is MNHEY and CDR2 SVGAGI. The germline V and J ends were trimmed by 2 bases and 6 bases, with 10 bases remaining between them. The length of the CDR3 is 13 residues. The CDR3 DNA sequence: TGTGCCAGCAGTTACGTGCTACAGAATGGCTACACCTTC. Its protein is CASSYVLQNGYTF.

By share, this clone counts as large. The CDR3: CASSSDPTSSHEQYF. In DNA form, the CDR3 reads TGTGCCAGCAGCTCCGATCCGACTAGCAGCCACGAGCAGTACTTC. The rearrangement links TRBV7-9 to TRBJ2-7; TRBD2 matches at 7 bases. The CDR3 loop spans 15 amino acids. V was clipped by 4 bases and J by 5 bases; unmatched bases: 11. Germline V lookup: CDR1 SEHNR, CDR2 FQNEAQ (reference sequence).

This clone came up once. The CDR3, as DNA: TGTGCCAGCAGCTCGGGTGGGACAGACGACTACGAGCAGTACTTC. This gives the protein CASSSGGTDDYEQYF. The genes are TRBV5-6 and TRBJ2-7; 7 bases are shared with TRBD1. Germline V gene lookup returns CDR1 SGHDT and CDR2 YYEEEE. The CDR3 totals 15 residues. The ends lost 3 bases at V and 3 bases at J; junction bases unmatched: 9.

This chain uses TRBV9 with TRBJ2-6, with D unresolved. V gave up 0 bases and J gave up 0 bases, with 4 bases separating them. The length of the CDR3 is 15 residues. Germline lookup yields CDR1 SGDLS and CDR2 YYNGEE. The DNA for the CDR3 is TGTGCCAGCAGCGTAGAGGTCTCTGGGGCCAACGTCCTGACTTTC. Its protein is CASSVEVSGANVLTF.

This clone occurred once. This sequence joins TRBV27 and TRBJ1-5, with 7 bases lining up with TRBD1. V trimming: 5 bases; J trimming: 1 base; junction bases outside the gene matches: 17. This CDR3 is built from 19 residues. Germline loops: CDR1 MNHEY, CDR2 SMNVEV (reference sequence). CDR3 bases: TGTGCCAGCAGTCCCCTGACAGGGTCCGGAATGTCGAGCAATCAGCCCCAGCATTTT. It encodes CASSPLTGSGMSSNQPQHF.

This chain connects TRBV4-1 to TRBJ1-3; tentatively, D is TRBD1 (6 bases). The CDR3 extends over 17 amino acids. Trimming left V 0 bases short and J 1 base short, with 13 bases between. Germline lookup yields CDR1 MGHRA and CDR2 YSYEKL. CDR3 in amino acids: CASSQDGGRPSGNTIYF. DNA of the CDR3: TGCGCCAGCAGCCAAGATGGGGGCAGGCCTTCTGGAAACACCATATATTTT.

J is TRBJ1-2 and V is TRBV5-1; D may be TRBD1 (5 bases). Germline CDR1 is SGHRS and CDR2 is YFSETQ. V shed 0 bases and J shed 4 bases, with 10 bases lying between them. The CDR3 loop spans 14 amino acids. The CDR3 DNA reads as TGCGCCAGCAGCTTGGGGCAGGGCGGCTATGGCTACACCTTC. Amino acids: CASSLGQGGYGYTF.

This clone was found a few times. The chain links TRBV29-1 to TRBJ1-1, with D possibly matching TRBD1 (5 bases). This CDR3 contains 12 residues. The germline CDR1 and CDR2 sequences are SQVTM and ANQGSEA. The germline V and J ends were trimmed by 8 bases and 0 bases, with 10 bases remaining between them. CDR3 bases: TGCAGCTTCGGGGCCGTGAACACTGAAGCTTTCTTT. It specifies CSFGAVNTEAFF. The variable domain in full, completed from reference TRBV29-1 and TRBJ1-1, reads SAVISQKPSRDICQRGTSLTIQCQVDSQVTMMFWYRQQPGQSLTLIATANQGSEATYESGFVIDKFPISRPNLTFSTLTVSNMSPEDSSIYLCSFGAVNTEAFFGQGTRLTVV.

This clone was seen once. This sequence joins TRBV7-8 and TRBJ1-3, with D possibly TRBD1 on 6 matching bases. From germline, CDR1 is SGHVS and CDR2 FQNEAQ. V was pared by 3 bases and J by 0 bases, with 9 bases between. CDR3 length equals 15 residues. CDR3 in DNA: TGTGCCAGCAGCTTGGACAGAATCTCTGGAAACACCATATATTTT. Translated: CASSLDRISGNTIYF.

The chain has TRBV7-8 and TRBJ2-3; D is unresolved. There are 16 residues in the CDR3. Trimming removed 1 base from V and 0 bases from J, with 11 bases in between. The germline gives CDR1 SGHVS, CDR2 FQNEAQ. This CDR3 reads CASSLVQGLSTDTQYF. Here the CDR3 DNA reads TGTGCCAGCAGCTTAGTGCAAGGCCTTAGCACAGATACGCAGTATTTT.

The chain has TRBV4-2 and TRBJ1-2; D is undetermined. Trimming removed 2 bases from V and 6 bases from J, with 13 bases in between. The CDR3 covers 14 residues. Germline assignment: CDR1 LGHNA and CDR2 YNFKEQ. Here the CDR3 DNA reads TGTGCCAGCAGCCAACGACTCTGGAGTGATGGCTACACCTTC. The encoded protein is CASSQRLWSDGYTF.

This clone turned up a few times. The chain carries TRBV2 and TRBJ2-1; D possibly corresponds to TRBD1 (5 bases). Germline V lookup: CDR1 SNHLY, CDR2 FYNNEI. The V end was cut by 6 bases, the J end by 4 bases, with 10 bases between. The CDR3 has 13 residues. The CDR3 reads CASRQDRYNEQFF. As DNA, the CDR3 is TGTGCCAGCAGGCAAGACAGATACAATGAGCAGTTCTTC.

The CDR3 protein is CASSLARGDEQYF. The DNA for the CDR3 is TGTGCCAGCAGCTTAGCGAGAGGCGACGAGCAGTACTTC. This chain uses TRBV7-6 with TRBJ2-7; D ambiguous. The germline gives CDR1 SGHVS, CDR2 FNYEAQ. The CDR3 length is 13 residues. Trimming pared 0 bases from V and 5 bases from J, leaving 8 bases between.

The rearrangement uses TRBV2 and TRBJ2-2, with D possibly being TRBD1 (5 bases). CDR1 and CDR2 from the germline V gene are SNHLY and FYNNEI. The CDR3 is 14 residues long. V was pared by 4 bases and J by 4 bases, with 10 bases between. CDR3 bases: TGTGCCAGCAGTGCAGGGAAGGGCACCGGGGAGCTGTTTTTT. Translated, it gives CASSAGKGTGELFF.

J is TRBJ2-3 and V is TRBV4-3; 9 nucleotides match TRBD2. J lost 1 base, V lost 0 bases, and 8 bases had no gene match. CDR3 length equals 18 residues. Per the germline V gene, CDR1 is LGHNA and CDR2 is YSLEER. In DNA, the CDR3 is TGCGCCAGCAGCCAAGATAGGTTCTTAGCGGGGGGCACAGATACGCAGTATTTT. The encoded protein is CASSQDRFLAGGTDTQYF.

The rearrangement joins TRBV7-2 to TRBJ2-7; D possibly uses TRBD1 or TRBD2 (6 bases each). The CDR3 length is 14 residues. Germline loops: CDR1 SGHTA, CDR2 FQGNSA. The germline V and J ends were trimmed by 5 bases and 3 bases, with 14 bases remaining between them. The CDR3 is CASSPEGGHYEQYF. The CDR3 DNA sequence: TGTGCCAGCAGCCCCGAGGGGGGTCACTACGAGCAGTACTTC.